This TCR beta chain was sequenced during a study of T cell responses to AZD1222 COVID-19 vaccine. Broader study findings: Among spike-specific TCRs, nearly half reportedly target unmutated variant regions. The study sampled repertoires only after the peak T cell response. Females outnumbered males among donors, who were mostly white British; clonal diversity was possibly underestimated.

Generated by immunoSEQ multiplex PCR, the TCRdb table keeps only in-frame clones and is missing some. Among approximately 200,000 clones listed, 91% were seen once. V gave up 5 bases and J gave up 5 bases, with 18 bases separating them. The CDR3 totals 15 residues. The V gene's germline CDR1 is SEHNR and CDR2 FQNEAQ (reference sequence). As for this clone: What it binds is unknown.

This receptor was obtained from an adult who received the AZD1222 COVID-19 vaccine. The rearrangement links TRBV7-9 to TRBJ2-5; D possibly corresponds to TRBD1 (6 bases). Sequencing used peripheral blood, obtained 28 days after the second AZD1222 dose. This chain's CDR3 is CASSVSSAGAETQYF. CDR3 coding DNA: TGTGCCAGCAGCGTTTCTTCGGCAGGGGCTGAGACCCAGTACTTC.